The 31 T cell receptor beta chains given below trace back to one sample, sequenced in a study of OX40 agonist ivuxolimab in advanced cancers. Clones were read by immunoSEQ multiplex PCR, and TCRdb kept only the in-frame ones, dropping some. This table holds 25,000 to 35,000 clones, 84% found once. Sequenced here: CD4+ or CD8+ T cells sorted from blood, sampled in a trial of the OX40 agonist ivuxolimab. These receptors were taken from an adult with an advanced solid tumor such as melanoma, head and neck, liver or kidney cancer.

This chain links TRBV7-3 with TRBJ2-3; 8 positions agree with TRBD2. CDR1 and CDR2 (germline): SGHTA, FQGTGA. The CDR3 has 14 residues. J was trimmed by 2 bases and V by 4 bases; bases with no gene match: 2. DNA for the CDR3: TGTGCCAGCAGCTCCGGGGGGGCCACAGATACGCAGTATTTT. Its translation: CASSSGGATDTQYF. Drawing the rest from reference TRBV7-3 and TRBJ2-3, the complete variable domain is GAGVSQTPSNKVTEKGKYVELRCDPISGHTALYWYRQSLGQGPEFLIYFQGTGAADDSGLPNDRFFAVRPEGSVSTLKIQRTERGDSAVYLCASSSGGATDTQYFGPGTRLTVL.

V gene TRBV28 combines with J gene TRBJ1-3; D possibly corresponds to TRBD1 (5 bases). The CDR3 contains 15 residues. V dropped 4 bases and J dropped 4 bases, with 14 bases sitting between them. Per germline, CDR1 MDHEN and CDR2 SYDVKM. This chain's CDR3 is CASSSSGWSGNTIYF. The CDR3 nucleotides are TGTGCCAGCAGTTCTTCAGGGTGGTCCGGAAACACCATATATTTT.

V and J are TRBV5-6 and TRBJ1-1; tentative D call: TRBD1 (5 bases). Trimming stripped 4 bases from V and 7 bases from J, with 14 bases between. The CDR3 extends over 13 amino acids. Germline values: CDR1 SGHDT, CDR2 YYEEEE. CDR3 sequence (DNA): TGTGCCAGCAGCCCCGGGGATAGGGGTGAAGCTTTCTTT. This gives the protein CASSPGDRGEAFF.

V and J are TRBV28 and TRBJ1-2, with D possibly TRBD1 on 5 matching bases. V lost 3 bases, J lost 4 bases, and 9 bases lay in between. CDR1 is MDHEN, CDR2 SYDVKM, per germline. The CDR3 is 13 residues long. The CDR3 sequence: CASSFRTIYGYTF. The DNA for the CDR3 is TGTGCCAGCAGTTTCCGGACAATCTATGGCTACACCTTC.

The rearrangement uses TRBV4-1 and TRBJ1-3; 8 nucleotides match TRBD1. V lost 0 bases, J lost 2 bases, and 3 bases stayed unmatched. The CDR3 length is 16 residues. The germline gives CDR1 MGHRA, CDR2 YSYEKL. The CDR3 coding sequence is TGCGCCAGCAGCCAAGACCCGACAGGGGCTGGAAACACCATATATTTT. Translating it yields CASSQDPTGAGNTIYF.

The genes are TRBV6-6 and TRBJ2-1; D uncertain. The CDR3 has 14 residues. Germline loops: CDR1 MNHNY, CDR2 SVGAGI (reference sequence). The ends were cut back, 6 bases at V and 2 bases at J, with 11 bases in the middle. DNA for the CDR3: TGTGCCAGCAGCAATAAGGGAACCTACAATGAGCAGTTCTTC. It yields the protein CASSNKGTYNEQFF.

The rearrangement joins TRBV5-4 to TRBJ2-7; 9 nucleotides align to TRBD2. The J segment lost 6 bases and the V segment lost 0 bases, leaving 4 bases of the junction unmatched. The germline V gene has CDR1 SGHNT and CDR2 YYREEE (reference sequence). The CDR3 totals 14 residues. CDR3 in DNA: TGTGCCAGCAGCTTGGTTGCGGGGGGGCGCGAGCAGTACTTC. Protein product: CASSLVAGGREQYF.

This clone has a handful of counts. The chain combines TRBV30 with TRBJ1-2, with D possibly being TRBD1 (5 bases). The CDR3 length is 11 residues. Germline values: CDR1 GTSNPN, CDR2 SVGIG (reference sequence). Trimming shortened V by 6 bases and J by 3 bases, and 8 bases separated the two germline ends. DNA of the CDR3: TGTGCCTGCACCAGGGACTATGGCTACACCTTC. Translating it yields CACTRDYGYTF.

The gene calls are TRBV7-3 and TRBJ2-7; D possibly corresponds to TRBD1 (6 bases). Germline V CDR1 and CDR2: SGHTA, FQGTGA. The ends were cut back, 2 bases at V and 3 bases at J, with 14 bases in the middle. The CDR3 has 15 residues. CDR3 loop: CASSLLGGRGYEQYF. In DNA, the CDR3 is TGTGCCAGCAGCTTACTTGGCGGCAGGGGCTACGAGCAGTACTTC. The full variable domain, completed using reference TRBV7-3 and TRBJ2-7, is GAGVSQTPSNKVTEKGKYVELRCDPISGHTALYWYRQSLGQGPEFLIYFQGTGAADDSGLPNDRFFAVRPEGSVSTLKIQRTERGDSAVYLCASSLLGGRGYEQYFGPGTRLTVT.

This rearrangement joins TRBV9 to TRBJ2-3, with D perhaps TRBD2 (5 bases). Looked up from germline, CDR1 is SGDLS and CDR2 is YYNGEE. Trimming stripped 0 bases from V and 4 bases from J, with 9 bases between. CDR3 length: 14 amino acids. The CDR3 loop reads CASSVAGWADTQYF. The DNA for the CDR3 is TGTGCCAGCAGCGTAGCGGGGTGGGCAGATACGCAGTATTTT.

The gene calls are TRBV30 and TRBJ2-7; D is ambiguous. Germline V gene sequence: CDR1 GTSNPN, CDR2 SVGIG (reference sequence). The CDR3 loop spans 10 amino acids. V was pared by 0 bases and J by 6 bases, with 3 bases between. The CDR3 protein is CAWSVGEQYF. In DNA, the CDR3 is TGTGCCTGGAGTGTAGGCGAGCAGTACTTC.

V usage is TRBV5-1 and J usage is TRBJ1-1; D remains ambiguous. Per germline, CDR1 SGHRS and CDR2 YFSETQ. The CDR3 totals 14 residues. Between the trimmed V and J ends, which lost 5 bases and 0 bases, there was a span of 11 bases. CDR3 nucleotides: TGCGCCAGCAGTTACCTGGGGTTGAACACTGAAGCTTTCTTT. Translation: CASSYLGLNTEAFF.

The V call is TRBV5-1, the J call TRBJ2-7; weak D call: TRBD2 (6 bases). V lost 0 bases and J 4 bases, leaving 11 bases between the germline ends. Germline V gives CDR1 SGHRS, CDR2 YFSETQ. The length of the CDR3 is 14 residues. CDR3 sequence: CASSLGGELYEQYF. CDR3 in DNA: TGCGCCAGCAGCTTGGGCGGGGAACTATACGAGCAGTACTTC.

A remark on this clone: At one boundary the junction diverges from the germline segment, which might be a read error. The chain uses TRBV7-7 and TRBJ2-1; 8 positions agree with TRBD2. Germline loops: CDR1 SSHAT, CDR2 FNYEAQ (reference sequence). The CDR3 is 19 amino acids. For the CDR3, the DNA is TGTGCTAGCAGCTCATATCCCTCTACTAGCGGCAAGGGGTACAATGAGCAGTTCTTC. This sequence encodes CASSSYPSTSGKGYNEQFF.

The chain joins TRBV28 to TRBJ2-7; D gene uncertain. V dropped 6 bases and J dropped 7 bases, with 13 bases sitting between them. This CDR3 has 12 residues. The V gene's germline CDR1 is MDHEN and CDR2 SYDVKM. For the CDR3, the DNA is TGTGCCAGCAGACCCTTAGCCGGAGAGCAGTACTTC. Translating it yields CASRPLAGEQYF.

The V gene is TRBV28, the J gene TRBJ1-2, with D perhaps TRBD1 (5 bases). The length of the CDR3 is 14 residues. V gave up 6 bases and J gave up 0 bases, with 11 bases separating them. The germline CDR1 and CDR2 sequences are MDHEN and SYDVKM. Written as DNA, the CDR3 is TGTGCCAGCAGCTTGAGGGGTGCTAACTATGGCTACACCTTC. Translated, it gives CASSLRGANYGYTF.

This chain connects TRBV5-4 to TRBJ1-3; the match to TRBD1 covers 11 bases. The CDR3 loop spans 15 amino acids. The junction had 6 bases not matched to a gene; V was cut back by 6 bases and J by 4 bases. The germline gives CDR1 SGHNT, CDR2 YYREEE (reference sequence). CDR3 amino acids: CASTLDRGLGNTIYF. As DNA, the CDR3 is TGTGCCAGCACTCTGGACAGGGGGCTAGGAAACACCATATATTTT.

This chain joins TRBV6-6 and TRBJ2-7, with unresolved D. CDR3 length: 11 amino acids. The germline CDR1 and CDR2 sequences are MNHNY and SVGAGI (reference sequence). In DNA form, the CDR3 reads TGTGCGAAACGTGACGGCTACGAGCAGTACTTC. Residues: CAKRDGYEQYF.

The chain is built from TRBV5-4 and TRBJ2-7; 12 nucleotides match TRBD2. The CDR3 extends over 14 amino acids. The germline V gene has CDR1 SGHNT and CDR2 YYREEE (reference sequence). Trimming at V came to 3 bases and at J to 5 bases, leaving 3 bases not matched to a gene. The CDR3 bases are TGTGCCAGCAGCTCTAGCGGGGGGGCCCACGAGCAGTACTTC. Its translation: CASSSSGGAHEQYF.

The CDR3 DNA is TGTGCCAGCCACTTTGGAGATACGCAGTATTTT. Amino acids: CASHFGDTQYF. The V call is TRBV7-9, the J call TRBJ2-3; D call uncertain. Germline-derived CDR1 and CDR2 are SEHNR and FQNEAQ (reference sequence). V gave up 8 bases and J gave up 5 bases, with 8 bases separating them. CDR3 length equals 11 residues. The full variable domain, its missing parts supplied by reference TRBV7-9 and TRBJ2-3, is DTGVSQNPRHKITKRGQNVTFRCDPISEHNRLYWYRQTLGQGPEFLTYFQNEAQLEKSRLLSDRFSAERPKGSFSTLEIQRTEQGDSAMYLCASHFGDTQYFGPGTRLTVL.

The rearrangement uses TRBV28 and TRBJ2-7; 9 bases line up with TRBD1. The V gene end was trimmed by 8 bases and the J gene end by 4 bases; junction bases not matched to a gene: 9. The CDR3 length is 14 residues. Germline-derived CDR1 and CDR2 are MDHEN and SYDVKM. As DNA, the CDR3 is TGTGCCAGCGTCGCGGACAGGGGCGGGTACGAGCAGTACTTC. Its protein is CASVADRGGYEQYF.

In DNA, the CDR3 is TGTGCCAGTAGTTCAAATTATGGCTACACCTTC. Protein product: CASSSNYGYTF. The chain links TRBV19 to TRBJ1-2, with no clear D. This CDR3 contains 11 residues. V lost 5 bases, J lost 5 bases, and 6 bases lay in between. Germline lookup yields CDR1 LNHDA and CDR2 SQIVND (reference sequence). Full variable domain (remainder filled in from reference TRBV19 and TRBJ1-2): DGGITQSPKYLFRKEGQNVTLSCEQNLNHDAMYWYRQDPGQGLRLIYYSQIVNDFQKGDIAEGYSVSREKKESFPLTVTSAQKNPTAFYLCASSSNYGYTFGSGTRLTVV.

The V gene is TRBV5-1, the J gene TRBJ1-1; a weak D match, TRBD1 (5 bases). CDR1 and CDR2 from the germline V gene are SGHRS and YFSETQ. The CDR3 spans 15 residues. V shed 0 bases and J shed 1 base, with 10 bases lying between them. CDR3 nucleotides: TGCGCCAGCAGCTTGGTGGGGCTTTCGAACACTGAAGCTTTCTTT. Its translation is CASSLVGLSNTEAFF.

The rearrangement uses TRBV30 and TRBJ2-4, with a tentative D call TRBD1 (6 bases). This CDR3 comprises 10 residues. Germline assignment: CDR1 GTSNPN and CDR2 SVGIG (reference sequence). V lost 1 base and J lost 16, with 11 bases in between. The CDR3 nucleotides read TGTGCCTGGAGTGGAACAGGGTTTTACTTC. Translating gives CAWSGTGFYF.

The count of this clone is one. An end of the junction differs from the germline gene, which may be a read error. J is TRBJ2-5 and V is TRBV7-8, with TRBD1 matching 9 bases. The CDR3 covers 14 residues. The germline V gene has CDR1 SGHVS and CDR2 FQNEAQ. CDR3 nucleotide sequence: TGTGCCAGCAGCTTAGACAGGGGGCGAGAGGCCCAGTACTTC. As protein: CASSLDRGREAQYF.

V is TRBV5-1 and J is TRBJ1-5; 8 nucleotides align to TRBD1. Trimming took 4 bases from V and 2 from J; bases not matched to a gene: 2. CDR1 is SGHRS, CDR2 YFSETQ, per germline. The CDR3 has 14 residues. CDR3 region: CASSETGGNQPQHF. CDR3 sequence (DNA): TGCGCCAGCAGCGAGACAGGGGGCAATCAGCCCCAGCATTTT.

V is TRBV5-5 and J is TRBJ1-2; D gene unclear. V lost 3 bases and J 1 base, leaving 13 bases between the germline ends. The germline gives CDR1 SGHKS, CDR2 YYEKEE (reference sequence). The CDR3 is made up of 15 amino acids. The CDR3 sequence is CASSSRPGNNYGYTF. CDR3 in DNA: TGTGCCAGCAGCTCCCGCCCCGGGAATAACTATGGCTACACCTTC.

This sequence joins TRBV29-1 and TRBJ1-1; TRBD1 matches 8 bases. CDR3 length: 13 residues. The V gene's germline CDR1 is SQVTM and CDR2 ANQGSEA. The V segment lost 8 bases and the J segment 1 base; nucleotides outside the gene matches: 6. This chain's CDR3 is CSTAGGWNTEAFF. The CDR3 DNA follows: TGCAGCACCGCAGGGGGCTGGAACACTGAAGCTTTCTTT.

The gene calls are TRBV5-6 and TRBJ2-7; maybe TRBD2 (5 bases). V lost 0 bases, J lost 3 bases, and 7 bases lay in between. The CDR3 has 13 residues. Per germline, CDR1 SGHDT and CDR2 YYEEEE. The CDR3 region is CASSLGEIYEQYF. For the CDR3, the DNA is TGTGCCAGCAGCTTGGGGGAGATCTACGAGCAGTACTTC.

CDR3 sequence: CAISLVKSQETQYF. CDR3 DNA sequence: TGTGCCATCAGCTTGGTTAAGAGCCAAGAGACCCAGTACTTC. This sequence joins TRBV10-3 and TRBJ2-5; D unresolved. The CDR3 has 14 residues. Trimming stripped 6 bases from V and 1 base from J, with 12 bases between. Germline-derived CDR1 and CDR2 are ENHRY and SYGVKD.

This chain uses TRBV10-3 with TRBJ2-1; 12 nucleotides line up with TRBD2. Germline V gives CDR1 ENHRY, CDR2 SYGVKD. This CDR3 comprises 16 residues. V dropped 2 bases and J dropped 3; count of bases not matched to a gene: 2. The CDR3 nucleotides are TGTGCCATCAGTGAGACGACTAGCGGGGGCTACAATGAGCAGTTCTTC. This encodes CAISETTSGGYNEQFF.